This TCR beta chain stems from a study of blood T cell repertoires in COVID-19 (dated by TCRdb to between 2020 and 2021). In the study overall: Samples covering the acute and convalescent phases of COVID-19 were provided by collaborators in the United States, Italy and Spain. The material from the prospective study consisted of cDNA or gDNA derived from T cells, B-cell-depleted T cells, or PBMCs. Deeply sampled blood TCRbeta repertoires from subjects exposed to, actively infected with, or recovered from COVID-19 were included in the dataset. The repertoires were released in a freely available public database intended as a resource for research on the immune response to SARS-CoV-2. The samples were drawn from two sources: the first 160 participants of the ongoing ImmuneRACE study, and approximately 1,300 subjects contributed by 6 global collaborators. Sample metadata almost always included a de-identified subject ID, COVID-19 status, age in years and sex. Where available, HLA class I and class II types were obtained from metadata supplied by the sample provider rather than from assay-based typing.

Study-level results and caveats: The amount of clinical and demographic metadata varied by source and participant and was provided uncurated.

From its cysteine to its phenylalanine, the CDR3 spans 15 amino acids. Only the CDR3 DNA is retained, 45 bases long and in frame from the first base. In the germline V gene, CDR1 corresponds to MDHEN and CDR2 to SYDVKM. V loses 6 bases of germline sequence and J loses 4 bases, and the interval between the two ends is 18 bases. The immunoSEQ Assay, a bias-controlled multiplex PCR, was used to amplify TCRbeta CDR3 regions from genomic DNA. The paper's data handling went like this. Nucleated cell counts per sample were estimated from amplification of reference gene primers within the assay. Sequence reads were collapsed and filtered to measure the absolute abundance of every unique TCRbeta CDR3 rearrangement. For each sample, productive Simpson clonality was calculated as the square root of Simpson's diversity index across productive rearrangements. TCRdb obtained this table from immuneACCESS and retained in-frame rearrangements with V and J assigned. These tables miss some clones; where compared with another copy, unresolved V genes account for less than half of the shortfall, and the remainder is unexplained. From that table come the V and J calls and clone size; the DNA was used to work out D and trimming. The sample table holds about 250,000 clones, of which about 82% were seen once. The ten largest clonotypes hold 4.5% to 5.5% of the sample.

Each collaborating institution followed its own protocols to collect whole blood in K2EDTA tubes. For TCRbeta analysis, collaborators shipped samples in one of three forms: frozen whole blood, isolated PBMCs, or DNA extracted from either of those sample types. Regarding this clone: Its antigen is still unknown. No clone much larger than this one lies a single base away; base qualities are absent.

The specimen sequenced was peripheral blood. Recombination connected TRBV28 to TRBJ1-1, and TRBD1 may be the D gene, going by 6 matching bases. This TCR was recovered from a man in his forties or fifties with active or convalescent COVID-19. The DNA is TGTGCCAGCAGCGCTCAAGGGGGGGTGGGCACTGAAGCTTTCTTT. This translates into CASSAQGGVGTEAFF.